What follows is one T cell receptor (beta chain) and its context. What it binds is not known. These donors counted as nominally healthy when sampled, but unrecorded immune exposures were likely. The sample is drawn from a study of cytomegalovirus exposure and HLA in healthy donors. Study at large: Unique TCR beta sequences numbering over 100 million came from 150 million to 200 million T cells in an earlier analysis. Broader study findings: CMV serostatus alone was available as immune exposure information. Analysis was performed later, and it showed HLA-associated TCR beta chains to be more clonally expanded than equally common others.

This PCR relied on a set of 60 Vbeta primers and 13 Jbeta primers. Profiling relied on immunoSEQ multiplex PCR, and the TCRdb table lists in-frame clones only, not all of them. The data contain around 100,000 clones, approximately 66% of them seen just once; the ten biggest clones take up roughly a tenth. Trimming took off 3 bases at V and 0 bases at J, with 14 bases between the two ends. The CDR3 length is 16 residues. Sequencing was done on a sample of PBMCs. This TCR was sampled from a middle-aged man in good health and CMV-seropositive. The chain employs TRBV23-1 and TRBJ1-2; perhaps TRBD1 as D (5 bases). TRBV23-1 is noted as an ORF with a role that remains uncertain. The CDR3: CASSHSRDGANYGYTF. DNA for the CDR3: TGCGCCAGCAGTCACTCGCGGGACGGAGCTAACTATGGCTACACCTTC.